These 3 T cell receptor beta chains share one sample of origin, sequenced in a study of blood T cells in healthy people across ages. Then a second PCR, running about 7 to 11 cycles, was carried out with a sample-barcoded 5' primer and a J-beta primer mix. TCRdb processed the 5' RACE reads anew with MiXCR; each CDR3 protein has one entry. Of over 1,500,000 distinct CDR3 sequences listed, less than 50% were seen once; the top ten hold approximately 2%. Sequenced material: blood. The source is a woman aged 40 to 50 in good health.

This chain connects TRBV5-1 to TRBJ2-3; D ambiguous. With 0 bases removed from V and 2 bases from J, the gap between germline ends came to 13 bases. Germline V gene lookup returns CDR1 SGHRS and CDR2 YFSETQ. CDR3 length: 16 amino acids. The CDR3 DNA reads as TGCGCCAGCAGCTTGGCCGTGGGTTCCTCCACAGATACGCAGTATTTT. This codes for CASSLAVGSSTDTQYF.

Here the CDR3 DNA reads TGCGCCAGCAGCCCCGGGGACAGGGGTGAAGAGACCCAGTACTTC. Translation: CASSPGDRGEETQYF. The chain links TRBV4-1 to TRBJ2-5; TRBD1 aligns across 10 bases. Germline-derived CDR1 and CDR2 are MGHRA and YSYEKL. The CDR3 length is 15 residues. V lost 4 bases, J lost 3 bases, and 5 bases stayed unmatched.

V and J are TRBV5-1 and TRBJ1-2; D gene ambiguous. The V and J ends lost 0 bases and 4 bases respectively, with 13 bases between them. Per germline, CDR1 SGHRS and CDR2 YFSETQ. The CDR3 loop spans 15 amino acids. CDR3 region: CASSLAGQTGYGYTF. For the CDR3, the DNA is TGCGCCAGCAGCTTGGCCGGCCAGACTGGCTATGGCTACACCTTC.